This T cell receptor beta chain appears in the sequencing data of a study of cytomegalovirus exposure and HLA in healthy donors. PCR primers comprised 60 Vbeta and 13 Jbeta primers. Sequencing was performed with immunoSEQ multiplex PCR; in TCRdb, only in-frame clones are kept and a portion is missing. The sample holds 200,000 or so clones, 65% to 90% seen once. As for this clone: Its antigen is not identified.

Study-wide points: Researchers reported in a later analysis that common viral pathogens appeared linked to several top clusters.

Sequenced input: PBMCs. This clonotype originated in a girl aged 10 to 17 in good health and CMV-seronegative.

CDR3 loop: CASTPTDYNSPLHF. In DNA, the CDR3 is TGTGCCAGCACTCCGACAGATTATAATTCACCCCTCCACTTT. The genes are TRBV9 and TRBJ1-6; perhaps TRBD1 as D (5 bases). CDR3 length equals 14 residues. The ends were cut back, 6 bases at V and 4 bases at J, with 11 bases in the middle. Germline V lookup: CDR1 SGDLS, CDR2 YYNGEE.